This is a list of T cell receptor beta chains from one sample in a study of T cells after yellow fever vaccination. TCRdb redid the calling of the 5' RACE reads with MiXCR, one entry per CDR3 protein. The data contain about 120,000 distinct CDR3 sequences, roughly 8.9% of them singletons. This specimen was CD8+ T cells sorted from PBMCs, taken 45 days after the yellow fever booster vaccination. These TCRs come from a man between 25 and 39 years old who received the YFV17D yellow fever vaccine. CDR3s include the opening cysteine and the closing phenylalanine or tryptophan. The D gene is left open where the match is weak. The size entry is marked missing in some rows and otherwise reads once, few, many or a size class.

TRBJ2-7 | . | few | TRBV4-2 | TGTGCCAGCAGCCAAGGGGGGGATTGGTATTTTGGGGAGCAGTACTTC | CASSQGGDWYFGEQYF
TRBJ2-3 | TRBD1 | many | TRBV9 | TGTGCCAGCAGATATGGGACAGGGGAGACAGATACGCAGTATTTT | CASRYGTGETDTQYF
TRBJ2-3 | TRBD1 | . | TRBV12-3/TRBV12-4 | TGTGCCAGCAGTTATATGACAGGGACAGATACGCAGTATTTT | CASSYMTGTDTQYF
TRBJ2-1 | . | many | TRBV27 | TGTGCCAGCAGCTCGACTGGGGGGCGCTATTTCTTC | CASSSTGGRYFF
TRBJ2-3 | . | many | TRBV27 | TGTGCCAGCAGACCGAGCGGAACCACAGATACGCAGTATTTT | CASRPSGTTDTQYF
TRBJ2-7 | . | many | TRBV25-1 | TGTGCTACAGGGAGACTAGGAGGTCCCGAGCAGTACTTC | CATGRLGGPEQYF
TRBJ2-1 | TRBD2 | many | TRBV6-5 | TGTGCCAGCAGTCCCCTGACTAGCGGCAGCTCCTACAATGAGCAGTTCTTC | CASSPLTSGSSYNEQFF
TRBJ2-2 | TRBD2 | few | TRBV10-1 | TGCGCCAGCAGTGCCGGACTAGCGGTGAACACCGGGGAGCTGTTTTTT | CASSAGLAVNTGELFF
TRBJ2-2 | . | many | TRBV12-3/TRBV12-4 | TGTGCCAGCAGTTCCACGGGAATCACCGGGGAGCTGTTTTTT | CASSSTGITGELFF
TRBJ2-7 | TRBD2 | many | TRBV7-2 | TGTGCCAGCAGCCACCCGCCGGGACTAGCTCCCTACGAGCAGTACTTC | CASSHPPGLAPYEQYF
TRBJ2-7 | TRBD1 | many | TRBV3-1 | TGTGCCAGCAGCCTCGGACAGGGATACTACGAGCAGTACTTC | CASSLGQGYYEQYF
TRBJ1-5 | . | many | TRBV27 | TGTGCCAGCAGTTTTTCAGGTAGCAATCAGCCCCAGCATTTT | CASSFSGSNQPQHF
TRBJ1-1 | . | many | TRBV7-8 | TGTGCCAGCAGTTTCAAAACCCCAACTGAAGCTTTCTTT | CASSFKTPTEAFF
TRBJ2-3 | . | many | TRBV4-3 | TGCGCCAGCAGCCCGGGCGGGATCCTCGGAAATACGCAGTATTTT | CASSPGGILGNTQYF
TRBJ2-7 | . | many | TRBV14 | TGTGCCAGCGGGACGGTCTCCTACGAGCAGTACTTC | CASGTVSYEQYF
TRBJ1-5 | TRBD1 | . | TRBV7-9 | TGTGCCAGCAGCTTCGGACAGGTCAATCAGCCCCAGCATTTT | CASSFGQVNQPQHF